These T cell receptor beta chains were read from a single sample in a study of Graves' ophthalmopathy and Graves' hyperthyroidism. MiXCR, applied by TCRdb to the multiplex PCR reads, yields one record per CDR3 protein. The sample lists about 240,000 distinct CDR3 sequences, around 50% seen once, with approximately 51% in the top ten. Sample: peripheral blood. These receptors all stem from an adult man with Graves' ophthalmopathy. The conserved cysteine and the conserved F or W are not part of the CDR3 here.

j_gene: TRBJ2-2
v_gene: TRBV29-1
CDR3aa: SVGTVANTRELF

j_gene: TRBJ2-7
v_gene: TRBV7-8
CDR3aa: ASSPRGGGATFEQY

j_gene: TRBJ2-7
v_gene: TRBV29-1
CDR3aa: TPWWDCGSSYEQY

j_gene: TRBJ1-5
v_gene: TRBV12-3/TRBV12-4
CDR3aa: ASSLGPKNQPQH

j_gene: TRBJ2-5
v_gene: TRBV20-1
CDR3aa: SASGFDGGETQY

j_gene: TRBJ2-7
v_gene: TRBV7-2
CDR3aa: ASSYRQGSSYEQY

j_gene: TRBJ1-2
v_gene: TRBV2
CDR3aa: ASRGGDYGYT

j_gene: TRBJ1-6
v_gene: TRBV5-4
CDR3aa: ASSEDRGGSPLH

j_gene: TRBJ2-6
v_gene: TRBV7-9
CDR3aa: ASAPPWGGGGSGANVLT

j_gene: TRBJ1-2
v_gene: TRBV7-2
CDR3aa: ASSLFVANSYGYT

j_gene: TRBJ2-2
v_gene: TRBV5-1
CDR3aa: ASSLRDRGVTGELF

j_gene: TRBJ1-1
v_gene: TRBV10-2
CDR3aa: ASSEQSNTEAF

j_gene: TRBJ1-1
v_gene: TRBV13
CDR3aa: ASSQLSFQAF

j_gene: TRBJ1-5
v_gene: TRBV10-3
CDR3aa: AISENFGGATGNQPQH

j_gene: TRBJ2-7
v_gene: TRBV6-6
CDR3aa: ASTESLVSYEQY

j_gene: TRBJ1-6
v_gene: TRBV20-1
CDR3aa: SARDRRDSPLH

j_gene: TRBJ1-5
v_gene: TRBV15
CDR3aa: ATSTGRGGNQPQH

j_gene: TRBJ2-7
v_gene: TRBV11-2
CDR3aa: ASSLNSYYEQY

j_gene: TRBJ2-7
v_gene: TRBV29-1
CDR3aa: SVLGSYEQY

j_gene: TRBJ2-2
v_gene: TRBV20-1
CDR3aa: SAPTGAGAGTGELF

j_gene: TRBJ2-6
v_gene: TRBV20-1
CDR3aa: SARAPGGKVSGANVLT

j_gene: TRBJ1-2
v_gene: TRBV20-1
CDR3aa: SAYRDRGGYGYT

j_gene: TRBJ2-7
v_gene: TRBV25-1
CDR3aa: ASRGGTGTYEQY

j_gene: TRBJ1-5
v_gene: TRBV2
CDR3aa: ASNPREGTNQPQH

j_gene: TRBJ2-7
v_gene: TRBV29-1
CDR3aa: SQAGTGMYEQY

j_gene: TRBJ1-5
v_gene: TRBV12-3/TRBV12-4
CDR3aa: ASSLITGHGQPQH

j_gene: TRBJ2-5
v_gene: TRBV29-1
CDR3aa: SVSGTGPRETQY

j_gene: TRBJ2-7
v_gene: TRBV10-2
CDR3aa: ATSVTEQY

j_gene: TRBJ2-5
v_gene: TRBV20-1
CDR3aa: SASRHGFETQY

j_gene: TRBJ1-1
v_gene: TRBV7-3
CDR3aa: ASSPTGSPEAF

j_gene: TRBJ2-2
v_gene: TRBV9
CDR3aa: ASSVDRGRTGELF

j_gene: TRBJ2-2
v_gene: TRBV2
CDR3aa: ASSNSGTGNTGELF

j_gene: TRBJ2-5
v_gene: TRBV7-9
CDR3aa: AWSVLMGPSSSQETQY

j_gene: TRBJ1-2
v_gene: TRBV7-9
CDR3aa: ASSLAPTGNFYGYT

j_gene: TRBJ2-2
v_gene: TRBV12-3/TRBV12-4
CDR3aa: ASRDRGNTGELF

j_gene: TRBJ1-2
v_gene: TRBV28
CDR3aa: ASSSIRQGNYT

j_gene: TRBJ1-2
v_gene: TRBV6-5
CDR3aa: AALYGYT

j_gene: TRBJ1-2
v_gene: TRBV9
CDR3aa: ASSFSSGGYT

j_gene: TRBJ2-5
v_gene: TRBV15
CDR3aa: ATSREASAETQY

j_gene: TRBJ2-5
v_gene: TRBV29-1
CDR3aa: SAGGGAGETQY

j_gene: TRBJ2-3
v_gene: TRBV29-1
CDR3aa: SVEGQSGFPPTQY

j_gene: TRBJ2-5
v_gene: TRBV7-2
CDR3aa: ASSLASPVETQY

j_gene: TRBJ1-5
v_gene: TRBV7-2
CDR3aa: ASSLVGPNQPQH

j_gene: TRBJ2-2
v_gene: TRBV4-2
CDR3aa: ASSLSQGGDTGELF

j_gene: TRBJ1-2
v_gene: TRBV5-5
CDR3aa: ASTRDRGRYGYT

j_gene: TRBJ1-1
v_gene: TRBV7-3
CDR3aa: ASGIQGNTEAF

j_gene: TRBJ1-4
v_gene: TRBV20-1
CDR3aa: SAPRWQGSEKLF

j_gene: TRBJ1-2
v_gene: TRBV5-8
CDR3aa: ASSSRGTFGYT

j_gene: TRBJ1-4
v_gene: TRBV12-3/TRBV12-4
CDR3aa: ASSLAGRGELF

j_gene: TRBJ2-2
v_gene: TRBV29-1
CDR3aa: SVGIDTGELF

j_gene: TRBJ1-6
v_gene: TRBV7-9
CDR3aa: ASSGRSYNSPLH

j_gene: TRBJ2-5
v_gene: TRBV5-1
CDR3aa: ASSLVLAGTQETQY